This TCR beta chain originates from a study of blood T cell repertoires in COVID-19. Background on the study: Acute and convalescent COVID-19 specimens originated in the United States, Italy and Spain. T cells, B-cell-depleted T cells, or PBMCs supplied cDNA or gDNA.

Study members were between about 18 and 100 years old and lived in over 20 US regions. Cohort 3 recovered donors had two negative PCRs, clearance, or symptom resolution. Only in-frame clones appear in the TCRdb table, and some are missing; sequencing was by immunoSEQ multiplex PCR. The sample lists over 250,000 clones, roughly 86% seen once, with 5.3% in the top ten. This CDR3 has 14 residues. Germline loops: CDR1 LNHDA, CDR2 SQIVND (reference sequence). Trimming cost V 4 bases and J 5 bases; bases outside gene matches: 7. The rearrangement links TRBV19 to TRBJ2-7; 8 bases map to TRBD1. The sequencing input was PBMCs or T cells enriched from blood (not recorded which). The sequence was obtained from a woman aged 25 to 39 who had recovered from COVID-19. CDR3 loop: CASSRTGPVDEQYF. The CDR3 nucleotides read TGTGCCAGTAGTAGGACAGGGCCTGTGGACGAGCAGTACTTC.